These T cell receptor beta chains were read from a single sample in a study of blood T cell repertoires in COVID-19. Only in-frame clones appear in the TCRdb table, and some are missing; sequencing was by immunoSEQ multiplex PCR. The data show around 58,000 clones, 88% seen once. Sequencing used peripheral blood. All receptors derive from a human donor in a cohort sampled during active COVID-19. Each CDR3 is given with its conserved first and last residue. A D gene is named only where the DNA matches it firmly.

len	v_gene	d_gene	j_gene	CDR3aa
15	TRBV7-8	TRBD2	TRBJ2-2	CASTDAGGVTGELFF
14	TRBV21-1	NA	TRBJ2-5	CASSSGTSQETQYF
17	TRBV6-2/TRBV6-3	TRBD2	TRBJ2-3	CASSRIPDGGARDTQYF
14	TRBV11-2	NA	TRBJ1-1	CASSLVPGNTEAFF
13	TRBV28	TRBD1	TRBJ1-2	CASTLGQAYGYTF
15	TRBV19	TRBD1	TRBJ1-5	CASSMSRGLNQPQHF
15	TRBV5-4	TRBD1	TRBJ1-1	CASSLWDRVNTEAFF
15	TRBV18	NA	TRBJ2-4	CASSPRLAGDNIQYF
16	TRBV4-3	NA	TRBJ1-4	CASSQDWVGGSEKLFF
16	TRBV7-9	TRBD1	TRBJ1-3	CASSRQGGNSGNTIYF
15	TRBV7-3	NA	TRBJ2-2	CASSFQQGRTGELFF
16	TRBV6-1	NA	TRBJ2-2	CASSQVGQWNTGELFF
15	TRBV6-5	TRBD1	TRBJ2-5	CASSPLTGGKETQYF
18	TRBV28	TRBD2	TRBJ2-1	CASSLPRTVAGVDNEQFF
14	TRBV6-5	TRBD1	TRBJ1-2	CASRKDRSTRSYTF
13	TRBV18	NA	TRBJ1-5	CASSASGDQPQHF
14	TRBV7-3	NA	TRBJ2-1	CASSLIKSGGEQFF
16	TRBV7-2	TRBD1	TRBJ2-7	CASSLTFDRGAYEQYF
13	TRBV4-2	NA	TRBJ1-2	CASSRTINYGYTF
14	TRBV2	NA	TRBJ1-4	CASKRQATNEKLFF
13	TRBV15	NA	TRBJ1-4	CATSRDLSEKLFF
16	TRBV19	TRBD2	TRBJ2-3	CASSIASGASTDTQYF
15	TRBV4-1	TRBD1	TRBJ1-1	CASSQGRQGRTEAFF
15	TRBV28	NA	TRBJ1-1	CATIPGGGLGTEAFF
14	TRBV5-1	TRBD1	TRBJ1-1	CASSETGGYTEAFF
13	TRBV6-5	NA	TRBJ1-2	CASRSYDSYGYTF
15	TRBV20-1	TRBD1	TRBJ1-5	CSASSGQGASQPQHF
16	TRBV7-2	TRBD1	TRBJ1-4	CASSPQTGLLHEKLFF
14	TRBV6-5	TRBD1	TRBJ2-7	CASSKGQGAREQYF
13	TRBV19	TRBD1	TRBJ2-7	CASSGTGSYEQYF
16	TRBV7-2	NA	TRBJ1-2	CASSLAQRRPLYGYTF
14	TRBV21-1	NA	TRBJ2-2	CASSMGDRERELFF
14	TRBV6-5	TRBD1	TRBJ2-1	CASSSGQGAPEQFF
14	TRBV2	NA	TRBJ2-2	CASSNGRSTGELFF
13	TRBV5-1	TRBD1	TRBJ2-7	CASSLGDSREQYF
14	TRBV2	TRBD1	TRBJ1-2	CASSKQGGNYGYTF
13	TRBV14	NA	TRBJ2-5	CASSPLHQETQYF
14	TRBV7-9	NA	TRBJ2-1	CASSLEYRAQKQFF
16	TRBV4-2	TRBD1	TRBJ1-2	CASSQDLNRGLYGYTF
13	TRBV6-6	NA	TRBJ2-1	CASSREFYNEQFF
15	TRBV3-1/TRBV3-2	TRBD2	TRBJ2-5	CASRSKIAGVETQYF